These 20 T cell receptor beta chains were sequenced from one sample in a study of blood T cells in healthy people across ages. A second PCR, run for roughly 7 to 12 cycles, used a sample-barcoded 5' primer plus a J-beta primer mix. TCRdb recomputed calls from the 5' RACE reads with MiXCR, one row per CDR3 protein. The table shows about 720,000 distinct CDR3 sequences, with about 20% occurring only once. Sequences were obtained from blood. The receptor set was obtained from a man in his 70s in good health.

This rearrangement joins TRBV6-6 to TRBJ1-2; D gene uncertain. The CDR3 totals 11 residues. Trimming took 7 bases from V and 1 from J, leaving 4 bases between them. From germline, CDR1 is MNHNY and CDR2 SVGAGI (reference sequence). In DNA, the CDR3 is TGTGCCAGCAACGGTAACTATGGCTACACCTTC. This encodes CASNGNYGYTF.

The chain joins TRBV3-1 to TRBJ2-2; no reliable D call. Germline values: CDR1 LGHDT, CDR2 YNNKEL (reference sequence). The CDR3 is 13 residues long. Trimming cost V 4 bases and J 1 base, with 4 bases left between them. The CDR3 DNA follows: TGTGCCAGCAGCCGCCGGAACACCGGGGAGCTGTTTTTT. It yields the protein CASSRRNTGELFF.

The gene calls are TRBV21-1 and TRBJ2-7; no check of the table's D call, TRBD2, against the DNA was made. TRBV21-1 is classified as a pseudogene. This CDR3 region has 15 residues. CDR3 in amino acids: CASSKALAVPYEQYV. The CDR3 nucleotides read TGTGCCAGCAGCAAAGCACTAGCGGTACCCTACGAGCAGTACGTC.

This clonotype was observed a handful of times. The DNA of the CDR3 is TGTGCCTGGAGTGCGGACAGGGGGCCTTCGTATCTCCACACCTTC. It yields the protein CAWSADRGPSYLHTF. The rearrangement joins TRBV30 to TRBJ1-2; 11 bases align to TRBD1. Per germline, CDR1 GTSNPN and CDR2 SVGIG (reference sequence). The CDR3 extends over 15 amino acids. V gave up 1 base and J gave up 12 bases; unmatched junction bases: 13.

This clonotype was seen a handful of times. The chain recombines TRBV7-8 with TRBJ1-4; TRBD1 matches 9 bases. Trimming removed 1 base from V and 9 bases from J; junction bases left unmatched: 12. CDR3 size: 17 residues. Germline values: CDR1 SGHVS, CDR2 FQNEAQ. CDR3 nucleotide sequence: TGTGCCAGCAGCTTAGTAGGACAGGGGCTTGGCCCTCAAAAACTGTTTTTT. Translation gives CASSLVGQGLGPQKLFF.

This clonotype appeared a few times. The rearrangement joins TRBV6-5 to TRBJ2-2; D ambiguous. V lost 6 bases and J 5 bases, leaving 10 bases between the germline ends. This CDR3 has 13 residues. Per germline, CDR1 MNHEY and CDR2 SVGAGI. The CDR3 is CASSHPHTGELFF. The CDR3 coding sequence is TGTGCCAGCAGCCACCCTCATACCGGGGAGCTGTTTTTT.

V and J are TRBV6-5 and TRBJ1-1, with a weak D call TRBD1 (6 bases). The CDR3 sequence is 14 residues long. Germline V lookup: CDR1 MNHEY, CDR2 SVGAGI. V lost 6 bases to trimming and J lost 1 base, with 12 bases between them. The CDR3 sequence: CASREGTTNTEAFF. The CDR3 region has the DNA TGTGCCAGCAGAGAGGGGACAACGAACACTGAAGCTTTCTTT.

About this clonotype: This clone may be a read error of a much larger clone one base away. The CDR3 protein is CASSSPIRPYGRSEQYF. As DNA, the CDR3 is TGTGCCAGCAGCTCCCCAATCCGACCTTATGGTCGGTCCGAGCAGTACTTC. The chain combines TRBV11-2 with TRBJ2-7, with no clear D. The ends were cut back, 4 bases at V and 6 bases at J, with 25 bases in the middle. The CDR3 runs 17 residues. Germline loops: CDR1 SGHAT, CDR2 FQNNGV. The variable domain in full, completed from reference TRBV11-2 and TRBJ2-7, reads EAGVAQSPRYKIIEKRQSVAFWCNPISGHATLYWYQQILGQGPKLLIQFQNNGVVDDSQLPKDRFSAERLKGVDSTLKIQPAKLEDSAVYLCASSSPIRPYGRSEQYFGPGTRLTVT.

In its sample, this clonotype was seen many times. This chain connects TRBV5-1 to TRBJ2-5; D possibly corresponds to TRBD1 (5 bases). Matching the DNA end better, TRBJ2-1 makes the J call doubtful. Germline CDR1 reads SGHRS; CDR2 reads YFSETQ. The CDR3 consists of 15 residues. This CDR3 reads CASSLATGSSGEQFF. Here the CDR3 DNA reads TGCGCCAGCAGCTTGGCTACAGGAAGCTCTGGGGAGCAGTTCTTC.

This clonotype was counted many times. This chain connects TRBV7-3 to TRBJ1-1, with 8 bases fitting TRBD1. CDR3 size: 14 residues. After removal of 4 bases from V and 4 bases from J, the junction contained 5 bases not matched to a gene. In germline, CDR1 is SGHTA, CDR2 FQGTGA. The CDR3 protein is CASSSTGGGTEAFF. The CDR3 DNA reads as TGTGCCAGCAGCTCCACAGGGGGGGGCACTGAAGCTTTCTTT.

This chain joins TRBV7-9 and TRBJ2-4; possible D gene TRBD1, 5 bases. Germline assignment: CDR1 SEHNR and CDR2 FQNEAQ (reference sequence). V was shortened by 7 bases and J by 1 base, with 14 bases between the two germline ends. The CDR3 covers 15 residues. The CDR3 region is CASNPGAAAKNIQYF. As DNA, the CDR3 is TGTGCCAGCAACCCTGGGGCGGCGGCCAAAAACATTCAGTACTTC.

This clonotype came up a few times. The gene calls are TRBV3-1 and TRBJ2-5, with D unresolved. Germline V CDR1 and CDR2: LGHDT, YNNKEL (reference sequence). The CDR3 length is 16 residues. V was clipped by 0 bases and J by 1 base, with 12 bases between them. In nucleotides, the CDR3 is TGTGCCAGCAGCCAAGATCAAATAGGAATCCAAGAGACCCAGTACTTC. Translated: CASSQDQIGIQETQYF.

This clonotype was detected only a few times. The gene calls are TRBV6-6 and TRBJ2-1; D possibly corresponds to TRBD1 (6 bases). Deletions cut 7 bases from V and 4 bases from J, with 17 bases between. The CDR3 contains 15 residues. Germline CDR1 reads MNHNY; CDR2 reads SVGAGI (reference sequence). The CDR3 DNA is TGTGCCAGCACCCCCTCTACAGGGAGTTACAATGAGCAGTTCTTC. This encodes CASTPSTGSYNEQFF.

The table lists this clonotype with a few counts. The gene calls are TRBV12-3 or TRBV12-4 and TRBJ1-2; D gene uncertain. Trimming left V 6 bases short and J 8 bases short, with 13 bases between. The CDR3 consists of 12 residues. In DNA form, the CDR3 reads TGTGCCAGCAGCCTGGAGGCCCTAGGCTACACCTTC. Its protein is CASSLEALGYTF.

The chain combines TRBV29-1 with TRBJ2-3, with a tentative D call TRBD2 (5 bases). V was cut by 3 bases and J by 2 bases, with 12 bases left in between. The germline CDR1 and CDR2 sequences are SQVTM and ANQGSEA. The CDR3 is 14 amino acids. CDR3 protein: CSVDLGDPTDTQYF. CDR3 nucleotides: TGCAGCGTTGACCTGGGAGACCCCACAGATACGCAGTATTTT.

CDR3 sequence: CASSPASARLDTQYF. CDR3 nucleotides: TGTGCCAGCAGCCCTGCGAGCGCTCGCCTAGATACGCAGTATTTT. The V call is TRBV3-1, the J call TRBJ2-3; D ambiguous. This CDR3 spans 15 amino acids. V was shortened by 4 bases and J by 5 bases, with 16 bases between the two germline ends. The V gene's germline CDR1 is LGHDT and CDR2 YNNKEL (reference sequence).

This clonotype was observed a handful of times. The chain joins TRBV10-3 to TRBJ2-3; TRBD1 is a possible D gene (5 bases). Germline V gene sequence: CDR1 ENHRY, CDR2 SYGVKD. V was shortened by 8 bases and J by 4 bases, with 13 bases between the two germline ends. The CDR3 runs 13 residues. The CDR3 region is CAILGEGADTQYF. The CDR3 region has the DNA TGTGCCATCTTAGGCGAAGGGGCAGATACGCAGTATTTT.

This sequence joins TRBV12-3 or TRBV12-4 and TRBJ2-1, with 10 bases fitting TRBD2. The CDR3 sequence is 14 residues long. V dropped 3 bases and J dropped 9; count of bases not matched to a gene: 5. CDR3 amino acids: CASSFLLAGVEQFF. CDR3 DNA sequence: TGTGCCAGCAGTTTTCTGCTAGCGGGGGTTGAGCAGTTCTTC.

The rearrangement uses TRBV9 and TRBJ2-3; tentative D call: TRBD2 (6 bases). CDR3 length equals 16 residues. Trimming removed 4 bases at V and 2 bases at J, with 17 bases between. Germline V gene lookup returns CDR1 SGDLS and CDR2 YYNGEE. CDR3 loop: CASSPSVGGFTDTQYF. The CDR3 nucleotides read TGTGCCAGCAGCCCATCCGTCGGGGGTTTCACAGATACGCAGTATTTT.

The gene calls are TRBV19 and TRBJ2-4; possibly TRBD1 for D (7 bases). The CDR3 is 17 amino acids. Trimming stripped 2 bases from V and 8 bases from J, with 22 bases between. Germline V CDR1 and CDR2: LNHDA, SQIVND (reference sequence). The CDR3 spells CASSINRGLTYLDIQYF. DNA for the CDR3: TGTGCCAGTAGTATAAACAGGGGACTCACGTATCTGGACATTCAGTACTTC.